This TCR beta chain stems from a study of blood T cell repertoires in COVID-19. CDR3 length: 13 amino acids. Germline lookup yields CDR1 LGHDT and CDR2 YNNKEL (reference sequence). Trimming shortened V by 6 bases and J by 4 bases, and 13 bases separated the two germline ends. How the authors handled the data: Amplified reference gene primers provided the basis for estimating nucleated cell counts. Clones were sequenced by immunoSEQ multiplex PCR, and TCRdb holds only the in-frame ones, with some missing. V, J and clone size are taken as reported in that table, and D and trimming were inferred from the DNA itself. The data hold around 260,000 clones, with about 86% observed a single time.

The sequence came from a man between 18 and 35 years old with active or convalescent COVID-19. The V call is TRBV3-1 (or the pseudogene TRBV3-2), the J call TRBJ2-7; D is uncertain. Sequencing was performed on peripheral blood. The CDR3 protein is CASSTTRIYEQYF. For the CDR3, the DNA is TGTGCCAGCAGTACGACTCGGATATACGAGCAGTACTTC.